These T cell receptor beta chains were read from a single sample in a study of blood T cell repertoires in COVID-19. The data were produced by immunoSEQ multiplex PCR, yet TCRdb's version contains in-frame clones alone and is incomplete. The sample comprises more than 85,000 clones, 70% to 90% of which are singletons, and roughly 2% rests with the top ten. The specimen sequenced was peripheral blood. The source is a man aged 45-65 years with active COVID-19. Each CDR3 is given without its conserved first and last residue. Each record gives: J gene, V gene, CDR3 protein.

j_call: TRBJ2-4; v_call: TRBV4-2; cdr3_aa: ASSLAGTSGQNIQY
j_call: TRBJ1-2; v_call: TRBV14; cdr3_aa: ASSQEQNYGYT
j_call: TRBJ1-6; v_call: TRBV27; cdr3_aa: ASSFEAGVNSPLH
j_call: TRBJ2-3; v_call: TRBV3-1/TRBV3-2; cdr3_aa: ASSHTARGDTQY
j_call: TRBJ2-7; v_call: TRBV10-3; cdr3_aa: AISRVNGEQY
j_call: TRBJ2-5; v_call: TRBV5-4; cdr3_aa: ASSSKSGGKIQETQY
j_call: TRBJ2-3; v_call: TRBV7-9; cdr3_aa: ASSLEGSGVASTDTQY
j_call: TRBJ1-2; v_call: TRBV5-1; cdr3_aa: ASSPEGAEAYGYT
j_call: TRBJ2-7; v_call: TRBV15; cdr3_aa: ATSSLGQVSYEQY
j_call: TRBJ2-7; v_call: TRBV2; cdr3_aa: ASMELTSGEQY
j_call: TRBJ2-1; v_call: TRBV27; cdr3_aa: ASRVSGDSYNEQF
j_call: TRBJ2-2; v_call: TRBV5-4; cdr3_aa: ASSFPRGNTGELF
j_call: TRBJ2-1; v_call: TRBV28; cdr3_aa: ASTAADTYNEQF
j_call: TRBJ1-1; v_call: TRBV9; cdr3_aa: ASSPPLTVTEAF
j_call: TRBJ2-3; v_call: TRBV10-3; cdr3_aa: AISQGLADTQY
j_call: TRBJ1-4; v_call: TRBV11-2; cdr3_aa: ASSFVGGAGGEKLF
j_call: TRBJ2-3; v_call: TRBV25-1; cdr3_aa: ASSTWGGTDTQY
j_call: TRBJ2-3; v_call: TRBV2; cdr3_aa: ASSGRTDTQY
j_call: TRBJ2-5; v_call: TRBV6-5; cdr3_aa: ATGLAGGLGKTQY
j_call: TRBJ2-5; v_call: TRBV23-1; cdr3_aa: ASSQSPSQGGETQY